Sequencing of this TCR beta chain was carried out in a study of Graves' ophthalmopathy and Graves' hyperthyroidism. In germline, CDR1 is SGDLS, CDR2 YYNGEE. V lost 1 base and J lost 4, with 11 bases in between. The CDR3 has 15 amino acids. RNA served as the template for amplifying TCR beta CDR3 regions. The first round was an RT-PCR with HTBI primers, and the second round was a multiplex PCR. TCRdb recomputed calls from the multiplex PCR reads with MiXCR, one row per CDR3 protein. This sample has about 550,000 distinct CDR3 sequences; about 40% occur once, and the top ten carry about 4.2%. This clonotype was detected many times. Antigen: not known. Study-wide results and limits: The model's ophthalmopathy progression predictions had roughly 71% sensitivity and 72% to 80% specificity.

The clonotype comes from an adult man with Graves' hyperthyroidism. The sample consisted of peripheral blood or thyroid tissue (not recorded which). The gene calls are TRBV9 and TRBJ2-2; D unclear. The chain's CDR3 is CASSVKGLRTGELFF. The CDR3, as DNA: TGTGCCAGCAGCGTAAAGGGTCTGCGCACCGGGGAGCTGTTTTTT.